These 32 T cell receptor beta chains were sequenced from one sample in a study of blood T cell repertoires in COVID-19. Assay used: immunoSEQ multiplex PCR; TCRdb lists only in-frame clones, some missing. In the table there are around 190,000 clones, 85% to 90% of which are singletons. Sample: peripheral blood. The receptors shown here come from a woman aged 55-70 years with acute or convalescent COVID-19.

The gene calls are TRBV19 and TRBJ1-5; 7 bases are shared with TRBD1. V was pared by 8 bases and J by 3 bases, with 10 bases of the junction left unmatched. CDR1 is LNHDA, CDR2 SQIVND, per germline (reference sequence). The CDR3 extends over 15 amino acids. CDR3 protein: CASHRDRGSNQPQHF. The CDR3 nucleotides read TGTGCCAGTCATCGGGACAGAGGGTCCAATCAGCCCCAGCATTTT.

The genes are TRBV5-1 and TRBJ2-3; D is uncertain. This CDR3 has 15 residues. The V gene lost 2 bases and the J gene lost 0 bases, with 10 bases spanning the gap. Germline lookup yields CDR1 SGHRS and CDR2 YFSETQ. This chain's CDR3 is CASSLTPLSTDTQYF. CDR3 DNA: TGCGCCAGCAGCTTAACTCCGCTTAGCACAGATACGCAGTATTTT.

The chain employs TRBV4-1 and TRBJ1-5; 9 bases match TRBD1. This CDR3 spans 14 amino acids. Per the germline V gene, CDR1 is MGHRA and CDR2 is YSYEKL. The ends lost 3 bases at V and 7 bases at J; junction bases unmatched: 4. The CDR3 DNA sequence: TGCGCCAGCAGCCAGAGGACAGGGGAACAGCCCCAGCATTTT. This translates into CASSQRTGEQPQHF.

This rearrangement joins TRBV4-1 to TRBJ2-2, with 7 bases that match TRBD1. J was trimmed by 3 bases and V by 4 bases; bases with no gene match: 5. The V gene's germline CDR1 is MGHRA and CDR2 YSYEKL. The CDR3 loop spans 15 amino acids. The CDR3 bases are TGCGCCAGCAGCCCCAGGGACAGCGACACCGGGGAGCTGTTTTTT. Protein product: CASSPRDSDTGELFF.

The rearrangement uses TRBV6-5 and TRBJ1-2, with D unresolved. The germline gives CDR1 MNHEY, CDR2 SVGAGI. V was cut by 2 bases and J by 2 bases, with 12 bases left in between. There are 15 residues in the CDR3. The chain's CDR3 is CASSYEVTGNYGYTF. CDR3 DNA sequence: TGTGCCAGCAGTTACGAGGTAACTGGCAACTATGGCTACACCTTC.

V is TRBV10-2 and J is TRBJ1-5; no clear D. Germline lookup yields CDR1 WSHSY and CDR2 SAAADI. Trimming cost V 3 bases and J 5 bases, with 5 bases left between them. This CDR3 contains 12 residues. The CDR3 DNA reads TGCGCCAGCAGTGACAGGTATCAGCCCCAGCATTTT. Translated: CASSDRYQPQHF.

V gene TRBV5-1 combines with J gene TRBJ1-1; 7 positions match TRBD1. Unmatched junction bases numbered 16, after V lost 0 bases and J lost 11 bases. This CDR3 contains 16 residues. From germline, CDR1 is SGHRS and CDR2 YFSETQ. CDR3 amino acids: CASSLAADRARSRAFF. The CDR3, as DNA: TGCGCCAGCAGCTTGGCCGCTGACAGGGCTCGGTCGAGGGCTTTCTTT.

The rearrangement uses TRBV29-1 and TRBJ2-3; D perhaps matches TRBD1 (5 bases). With 3 bases removed from V and 6 bases from J, the gap between germline ends came to 7 bases. The germline V gene encodes CDR1 SQVTM and CDR2 ANQGSEA. The CDR3 is made up of 11 amino acids. The DNA of the CDR3 is TGCAGCGTTGATTCAGGGGATACGCAGTATTTT. This sequence encodes CSVDSGDTQYF.

The chain employs TRBV24-1 and TRBJ2-1; 8 nucleotides match TRBD2. The CDR3 contains 18 residues. With V trimmed by 5 bases and J by 6 bases, 17 bases remained unmatched. Germline values: CDR1 KGHDR, CDR2 SFDVKD. CDR3 in DNA: TGTGCCACCAGTGGCTCCCAGAAAGCGGGAGAAGTAGTCAATGAGCAGTTCTTC. It specifies CATSGSQKAGEVVNEQFF.

The chain carries TRBV10-1 and TRBJ2-1; no definite D call. Germline assignment: CDR1 WNHNN and CDR2 SYGVQD (reference sequence). Trimming shortened V by 4 bases and J by 8 bases, and 15 bases separated the two germline ends. The CDR3 covers 14 residues. The CDR3: CASSADSPVDEQFF. CDR3 sequence (DNA): TGCGCCAGCAGTGCTGACTCACCAGTGGATGAGCAGTTCTTC.

This sequence joins TRBV2 and TRBJ1-3, with D perhaps matching TRBD1 (5 bases). This CDR3 has 16 amino acids. CDR1 and CDR2 from the germline V gene are SNHLY and FYNNEI. V was cut by 7 bases and J by 2 bases, with 18 bases left in between. The DNA of the CDR3 is TGTGCCAGCAAACAAACCCAGGGCGCGACTGGAAACACCATATATTTT. Amino acids: CASKQTQGATGNTIYF.

The chain recombines TRBV5-1 with TRBJ2-1; 10 bases are a match to TRBD2. The CDR3 sequence is 15 residues long. Germline CDR1 and CDR2: SGHRS and YFSETQ. Losses at the gene ends were 2 bases for V and 7 bases for J; bases not matched to a gene: 6. The CDR3 DNA reads TGCGCCAGCAGCTTACACAGCGGGAGGGGAAATGAGCAGTTCTTC. It is translated as CASSLHSGRGNEQFF.

The chain recombines TRBV6-2 or TRBV6-3 with TRBJ1-1; D remains ambiguous. Germline loops: CDR1 MNHEY, CDR2 SVGEGT. CDR3 size: 15 residues. Trimming shortened V by 6 bases and J by 4 bases, and 18 bases separated the two germline ends. The CDR3 region has the DNA TGTGCCAGCAGCCCCCACCCCTCGGAGGGCACTGAAGCTTTCTTT. Translating it yields CASSPHPSEGTEAFF.

The chain recombines TRBV18 with TRBJ1-1, with 7 nucleotides matching TRBD1. Germline CDR1 is KGHSH and CDR2 is LQKENI. This CDR3 region has 14 residues. The ends lost 3 bases at V and 4 bases at J; junction bases unmatched: 5. This chain's CDR3 is CASSPLRDSTEAFF. The CDR3 DNA sequence: TGTGCCAGCTCACCTCTCCGGGACAGCACTGAAGCTTTCTTT.

This clone has just a few counts. The gene calls are TRBV4-1 and TRBJ1-1; weak D call: TRBD1 (5 bases). Germline CDR1 and CDR2: MGHRA and YSYEKL. V was shortened by 5 bases and J by 2 bases, with 9 bases between the two germline ends. The CDR3 length is 13 residues. The CDR3 DNA reads TGCGCCAGCAGCTCAGGGTATAACACTGAAGCTTTCTTT. It codes for CASSSGYNTEAFF.

The chain links TRBV7-2 to TRBJ2-1; the match to TRBD2 covers 11 bases. Per the germline V gene, CDR1 is SGHTA and CDR2 is FQGNSA. The CDR3 consists of 15 residues. Trimming at V came to 4 bases and at J to 8 bases, leaving 7 bases not matched to a gene. CDR3 in amino acids: CASSSVAGGVYEQFF. The CDR3 DNA follows: TGTGCCAGCAGCTCCGTAGCGGGAGGGGTATATGAGCAGTTCTTC.

The J gene is TRBJ1-1, the V gene TRBV5-8, with D uncertain. CDR3 length equals 14 residues. V was cut by 0 bases and J by 4 bases, with 10 bases left in between. Germline CDR1 SGHTS, CDR2 YDEGEE. The CDR3 DNA is TGTGCCAGCAGCTTGGGTTTCGGGGTCACTGAAGCTTTCTTT. Amino acid sequence: CASSLGFGVTEAFF.

V gene TRBV11-2 combines with J gene TRBJ2-4; D may be TRBD2 (6 bases). V was clipped by 4 bases and J by 4 bases, with 11 bases between them. This CDR3 region has 14 residues. Germline V gives CDR1 SGHAT, CDR2 FQNNGV. CDR3: CASSSGGGKNIQYF. The DNA for the CDR3 is TGTGCCAGCAGCTCCGGGGGTGGAAAAAACATTCAGTACTTC.

CDR3: CASSPGVSGGVPYNEQFF. Written as DNA, the CDR3 is TGTGCCAGCAGCCCCGGTGTTAGCGGGGGGGTTCCCTACAATGAGCAGTTCTTC. The chain combines TRBV7-6 with TRBJ2-1; 11 bases are a match to TRBD2. The germline V gene encodes CDR1 SGHVS and CDR2 FNYEAQ. V dropped 5 bases and J dropped 2; count of bases not matched to a gene: 11. The CDR3 consists of 18 residues.

V and J are TRBV7-8 and TRBJ1-2; D unclear. The CDR3 sequence is 14 residues long. Germline CDR1 SGHVS, CDR2 FQNEAQ. V lost 1 base and J lost 2, with 8 bases in between. The CDR3 sequence is CASSLETTNYGYTF. CDR3 nucleotides: TGTGCCAGCAGCTTAGAGACAACCAACTATGGCTACACCTTC.

The rearrangement joins TRBV29-1 to TRBJ1-1; 8 bases are shared with TRBD1. Per germline, CDR1 SQVTM and CDR2 ANQGSEA. The V segment lost 5 bases and the J segment 1 base; nucleotides outside the gene matches: 3. The CDR3 is made up of 13 amino acids. The CDR3 DNA reads as TGCAGCGTTAGGGGGACAGGGAACACTGAAGCTTTCTTT. This gives the protein CSVRGTGNTEAFF. Filled out from reference TRBV29-1 and TRBJ1-1, the complete variable domain reads SAVISQKPSRDICQRGTSLTIQCQVDSQVTMMFWYRQQPGQSLTLIATANQGSEATYESGFVIDKFPISRPNLTFSTLTVSNMSPEDSSIYLCSVRGTGNTEAFFGQGTRLTVV.

The chain is built from TRBV6-1 and TRBJ2-7, with D perhaps matching TRBD1 (6 bases). CDR3 length: 14 amino acids. The germline V gene encodes CDR1 MNHNS and CDR2 SASEGT. In nucleotides, the CDR3 is TGTGCCAGCAGTGACCTTTTAGGAACAGGGAGATTGGACGTC. Its translation: CASSDLLGTGRLDV.

The rearrangement links TRBV18 to TRBJ1-6; no definite D call. The CDR3 is made up of 15 amino acids. V lost 3 bases and J 6 bases, leaving 12 bases between the germline ends. CDR1 and CDR2 from the germline V gene are KGHSH and LQKENI. DNA for the CDR3: TGTGCCAGCTCACCGACCCTGCGCGGTAATTCACCCCTCCACTTT. Encoded protein: CASSPTLRGNSPLHF.

The CDR3 region is CASSLSLTDTQYF. Written as DNA, the CDR3 is TGTGCCAGCAGCTTGTCCCTAACAGATACGCAGTATTTT. The rearrangement links TRBV11-1 to TRBJ2-3; D unresolved. V was pared by 3 bases and J by 3 bases, with 7 bases between. Germline V gene sequence: CDR1 SGHAT, CDR2 FQDESV (reference sequence). This CDR3 region has 13 residues.

The chain recombines TRBV2 with TRBJ2-2; perhaps TRBD1 as D (5 bases). The CDR3 covers 16 residues. Germline assignment: CDR1 SNHLY and CDR2 FYNNEI. V was trimmed by 4 bases and J by 4 bases, leaving 16 bases between them. CDR3 in amino acids: CASSGSGAAVTGELFF. CDR3 coding DNA: TGTGCCAGCAGTGGAAGTGGGGCGGCGGTCACCGGGGAGCTGTTTTTT.

The chain employs TRBV19 and TRBJ2-3, with TRBD2 identical over 10 bases. Germline V CDR1 and CDR2: LNHDA, SQIVND (reference sequence). The length of the CDR3 is 15 residues. Unmatched junction bases numbered 2, after V lost 4 bases and J lost 1 base. CDR3 sequence (DNA): TGTGCCAGTAGTACTAGCGGGAGCGGCACAGATACGCAGTATTTT. It yields the protein CASSTSGSGTDTQYF.

V and J are TRBV5-1 and TRBJ1-2; D is ambiguous. The CDR3 length is 13 residues. V was cut by 0 bases and J by 4 bases, with 7 bases left in between. The germline V gene encodes CDR1 SGHRS and CDR2 YFSETQ. The CDR3 DNA is TGCGCCAGCAGCTTGGACAGTGGCTATGGCTACACCTTC. It specifies CASSLDSGYGYTF.

V usage is TRBV4-1 and J usage is TRBJ2-1; possibly TRBD2 for D (6 bases). V was trimmed by 0 bases and J by 4 bases, leaving 10 bases between them. The germline V gene encodes CDR1 MGHRA and CDR2 YSYEKL. The CDR3 has 15 residues. The CDR3 protein is CASSQESGPYNEQFF. The CDR3 bases are TGCGCCAGCAGCCAAGAAAGCGGGCCATACAATGAGCAGTTCTTC.

The V call is TRBV11-3, the J call TRBJ2-6; a weak D match, TRBD1 (5 bases). The CDR3 has 15 residues. Looked up from germline, CDR1 is SGHNT and CDR2 is YENEEA. Trimming took 0 bases from V and 7 from J, leaving 10 bases between them. As DNA, the CDR3 is TGTGCCAGCAGCTTAGAGGGGCGGCGAGCCAACGTCCTGACTTTC. Its translation: CASSLEGRRANVLTF.

The gene calls are TRBV11-2 and TRBJ2-5, with D possibly TRBD2 on 6 matching bases. Trimming shortened V by 5 bases and J by 1 base, and 14 bases separated the two germline ends. Germline lookup yields CDR1 SGHAT and CDR2 FQNNGV. The CDR3 length is 15 residues. The CDR3 nucleotides are TGTGCCAGCAGCCAGGGACTCCTTGCCCAAGAGACCCAGTACTTC. This translates into CASSQGLLAQETQYF.

The chain uses TRBV3-1 (or the pseudogene TRBV3-2) and TRBJ2-7, with D possibly matching TRBD2 (7 bases). Germline V gene lookup returns CDR1 LGHDT and CDR2 YNNKEL (reference sequence). The CDR3 has 13 amino acids. Trimming shortened V by 3 bases and J by 5 bases, and 11 bases separated the two germline ends. CDR3 residues: CASSQGGGNEQYV. The CDR3, as DNA: TGTGCCAGCAGCCAGGGGGGGGGCAACGAGCAGTACGTC.

The CDR3 loop reads CASSYSRSNEQFF. CDR3 DNA: TGTGCCAGCAGTTACTCGAGGTCCAATGAGCAGTTCTTC. The chain combines TRBV6-2 or TRBV6-3 with TRBJ2-1, with D unclear. The germline V gene encodes CDR1 MNHEY and CDR2 SVGEGT. With 0 bases removed from V and 6 bases from J, the gap between germline ends came to 6 bases. The CDR3 runs to 13 residues.